The table lists the clone carrying this TCR beta chain with a few counts. Some clones are missing from TCRdb's copy, which holds only in-frame ones; the method was immunoSEQ multiplex PCR. The table shows roughly 120,000 clones, with 75% to 90% occurring only once. Germline V lookup: CDR1 SGHTA, CDR2 FQGTGA. Trimming took 5 bases from V and 5 from J; bases not matched to a gene: 5. The CDR3 runs to 13 residues. The record originates from a study of T cell responses to AZD1222 COVID-19 vaccine. The sample consisted of peripheral blood, taken 28 days after the second AZD1222 dose. The chain joins TRBV7-3 to TRBJ2-7; 8 bases match TRBD1. The TCR sequence derives from an adult who received the AZD1222 COVID-19 vaccine. CDR3: CASSPGTGHEQYF. In DNA form, the CDR3 reads TGTGCCAGCAGCCCGGGGACAGGTCACGAGCAGTACTTC.